Listed here are 9 T cell receptor beta chains from one sample, sequenced in a study of T cell responses to AZD1222 COVID-19 vaccine. Sequencing was performed with immunoSEQ multiplex PCR; in TCRdb, only in-frame clones are kept and a portion is missing. In the table there are 200,000 to 250,000 clones, approximately 94% of which are singletons. The specimen comprised peripheral blood, sampled 28 days after the second dose of the MenACWY control vaccine. The receptors here all came from an adult who received the MenACWY meningococcal vaccine as a control.

The rearrangement links TRBV27 to TRBJ1-2; 10 positions agree with TRBD1. V shed 8 bases, J shed 4 bases, and the junction held 7 bases outside the gene matches. The CDR3 totals 14 residues. Germline-derived CDR1 and CDR2 are MNHEY and SMNVEV (reference sequence). This CDR3 is CASCDRGQGYGYTF. In nucleotides, the CDR3 is TGTGCCAGCTGCGACAGGGGGCAGGGCTATGGCTACACCTTC.

The V and J genes are TRBV6-2 or TRBV6-3 and TRBJ1-1; tentative D call: TRBD1 (6 bases). The CDR3 has 12 amino acids. V was trimmed by 5 bases and J by 4 bases, leaving 8 bases between them. The germline CDR1 and CDR2 sequences are MNHEY and SVGEGT. The CDR3 here is CASSEGGTEAFF. The CDR3 DNA is TGTGCCAGCAGTGAGGGGGGCACTGAAGCTTTCTTT.

V gene TRBV11-2 combines with J gene TRBJ2-5, with 7 bases lining up with TRBD1. V lost 4 bases to trimming and J lost 4 bases; unmatched junction nucleotides: 9. Germline values: CDR1 SGHAT, CDR2 FQNNGV. The length of the CDR3 is 15 residues. Here the CDR3 DNA reads TGTGCCAGCAGCTGGCAAGGGGGCTGGGGAGAGACCCAGTACTTC. It translates to CASSWQGGWGETQYF.

The chain has TRBV29-1 and TRBJ2-1; 10 bases match TRBD1. CDR1 and CDR2 (germline): SQVTM, ANQGSEA. V shed 6 bases, J shed 9 bases, and the junction held 14 bases outside the gene matches. The CDR3 runs 15 residues. The CDR3 loop reads CSVAVGTGVSGEQFF. In nucleotides, the CDR3 is TGCAGCGTGGCCGTTGGGACAGGGGTTTCTGGTGAGCAGTTCTTC.

The chain joins TRBV19 to TRBJ1-6; 10 bases align to TRBD1. Germline V lookup: CDR1 LNHDA, CDR2 SQIVND (reference sequence). With V trimmed by 1 base and J by 10 bases, 7 bases remained unmatched. The CDR3 runs 16 residues. The CDR3 DNA reads as TGTGCCAGTAGTATAGGGACCGGGACAGGGGAATCACCCCTCCACTTT. It codes for CASSIGTGTGESPLHF.

V gene TRBV12-3 or TRBV12-4 combines with J gene TRBJ2-7; D unresolved. The CDR3 loop spans 13 amino acids. V lost 2 bases and J lost 6, with 11 bases in between. The CDR3 loop is CASSLFPSGEQYF. The CDR3 nucleotides read TGTGCCAGCAGTTTATTTCCATCGGGCGAGCAGTACTTC.

The gene calls are TRBV30 and TRBJ1-2, with 7 bases aligning to TRBD1. With V trimmed by 4 bases and J by 0 bases, 5 bases remained unmatched. The CDR3 sequence is 14 residues long. Germline V CDR1 and CDR2: GTSNPN, SVGIG (reference sequence). CDR3 region: CAWTATGSNYGYTF. CDR3 bases: TGTGCCTGGACCGCGACAGGGTCTAACTATGGCTACACCTTC.

The V gene is TRBV5-1, the J gene TRBJ1-6; 9 bases are shared with TRBD1. V gave up 4 bases and J gave up 7 bases; unmatched junction bases: 3. Looked up from germline, CDR1 is SGHRS and CDR2 is YFSETQ. This CDR3 is 14 amino acids long. The CDR3 loop reads CASSRTGENSPLHF. CDR3 DNA sequence: TGCGCCAGCAGCAGGACAGGGGAAAATTCACCCCTCCACTTT.

This chain joins TRBV30 and TRBJ2-4, with D perhaps being TRBD1 or TRBD2 (6 bases each). This CDR3 has 18 residues. The germline CDR1 and CDR2 sequences are GTSNPN and SVGIG (reference sequence). V was shortened by 0 bases and J by 0 bases, with 18 bases between the two germline ends. The CDR3 is CAWSVLAGGGVAKNIQYF. CDR3 coding DNA: TGTGCCTGGAGTGTATTGGCTGGGGGCGGGGTAGCCAAAAACATTCAGTACTTC.